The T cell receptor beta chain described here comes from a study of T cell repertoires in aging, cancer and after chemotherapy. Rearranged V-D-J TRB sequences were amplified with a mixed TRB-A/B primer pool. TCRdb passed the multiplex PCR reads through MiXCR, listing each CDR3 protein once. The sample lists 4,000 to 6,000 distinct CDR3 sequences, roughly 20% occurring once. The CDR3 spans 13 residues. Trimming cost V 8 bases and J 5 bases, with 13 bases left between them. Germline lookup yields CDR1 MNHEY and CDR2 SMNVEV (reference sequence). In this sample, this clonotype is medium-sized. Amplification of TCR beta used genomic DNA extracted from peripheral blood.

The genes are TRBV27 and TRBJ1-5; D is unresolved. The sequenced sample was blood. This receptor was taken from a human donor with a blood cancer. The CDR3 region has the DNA TGTGCCAGCGGGGTCCCTGGGGATCAGCCCCAGCATTTT. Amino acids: CASGVPGDQPQHF.